This note documents a single T cell receptor beta chain sequence. As yet, its antigen is unknown. The second PCR ran 7 to 11 cycles with a sample-barcoded 5' primer and J-beta primers. Tagging of each cDNA molecule was performed by a template-switch adaptor with 12 random nucleotides. MiXCR, run by TCRdb on the 5' RACE reads, gives a single entry per CDR3 protein. The table lists approximately 1.5 million distinct CDR3 sequences, 35% to 45% of them singletons. V dropped 3 bases and J dropped 3; count of bases not matched to a gene: 3. CDR3 size: 16 residues. CDR1 is KGHDR, CDR2 SFDVKD, per germline. This sample was taken from a study of blood T cells in healthy people across ages. General study points: Higher diversity, along with more naive CD4+ cells, distinguished long-lived donors from aged donors.

There were healthy Caucasian individuals from Russia, aged roughly 6 to 90, serving as donors. Sequenced material: blood. The sequence came from a young woman in good health. This rearrangement joins TRBV24-1 to TRBJ2-3, with 12 nucleotides matching TRBD1. CDR3 in amino acids: CATSDPGQGATDTQYF. The CDR3 coding sequence is TGTGCCACCAGTGATCCGGGACAGGGGGCAACAGATACGCAGTATTTT.